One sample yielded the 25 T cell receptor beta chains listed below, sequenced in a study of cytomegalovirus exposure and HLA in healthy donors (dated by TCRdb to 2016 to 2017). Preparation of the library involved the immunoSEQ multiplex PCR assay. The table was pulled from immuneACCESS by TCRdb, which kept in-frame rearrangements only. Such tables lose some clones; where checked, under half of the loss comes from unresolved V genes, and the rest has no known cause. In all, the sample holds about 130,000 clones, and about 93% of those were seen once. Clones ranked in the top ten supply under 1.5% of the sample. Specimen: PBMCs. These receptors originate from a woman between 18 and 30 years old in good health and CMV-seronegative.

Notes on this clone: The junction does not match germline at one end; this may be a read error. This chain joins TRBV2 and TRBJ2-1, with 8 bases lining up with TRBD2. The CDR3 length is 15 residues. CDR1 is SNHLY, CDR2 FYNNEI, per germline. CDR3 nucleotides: TGTGCCAGCAGTGAACCGGGACTAGGCTACGATGAGCAGTTCTTC. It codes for CASSEPGLGYDEQFF. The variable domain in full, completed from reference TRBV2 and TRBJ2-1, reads EPEVTQTPSHQVTQMGQEVILRCVPISNHLYFYWYRQILGQKVEFLVSFYNNEISEKSEIFDDQFSVERPDGSNFTLKIRSTKLEDSAMYFCASSEPGLGYDEQFFGPGTRLTVL.

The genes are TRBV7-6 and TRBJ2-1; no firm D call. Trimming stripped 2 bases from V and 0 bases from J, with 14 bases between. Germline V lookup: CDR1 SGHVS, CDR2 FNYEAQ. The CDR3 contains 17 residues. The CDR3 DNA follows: TGTGCCAGCAGCTTACGTCCCCCAATGAGCTCCTACAATGAGCAGTTCTTC. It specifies CASSLRPPMSSYNEQFF. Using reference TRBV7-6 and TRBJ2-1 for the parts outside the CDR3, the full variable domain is GAGVSQSPRYKVTKRGQDVALRCDPISGHVSLYWYRQALGQGPEFLTYFNYEAQQDKSGLPNDRFSAERPEGSISTLTIQRTEQRDSAMYRCASSLRPPMSSYNEQFFGPGTRLTVL.

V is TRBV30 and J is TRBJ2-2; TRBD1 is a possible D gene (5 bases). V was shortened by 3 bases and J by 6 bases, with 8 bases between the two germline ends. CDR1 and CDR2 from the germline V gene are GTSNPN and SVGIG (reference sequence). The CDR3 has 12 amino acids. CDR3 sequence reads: CAWSPQAGELFF. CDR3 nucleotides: TGTGCCTGGAGCCCACAGGCCGGGGAGCTGTTTTTT.

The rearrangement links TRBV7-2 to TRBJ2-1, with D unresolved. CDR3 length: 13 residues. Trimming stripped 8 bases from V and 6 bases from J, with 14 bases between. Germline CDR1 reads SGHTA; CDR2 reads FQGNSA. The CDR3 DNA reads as TGTGCCAGCGGGTCTAGTATTAGCAATGAGCAGTTCTTC. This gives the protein CASGSSISNEQFF.

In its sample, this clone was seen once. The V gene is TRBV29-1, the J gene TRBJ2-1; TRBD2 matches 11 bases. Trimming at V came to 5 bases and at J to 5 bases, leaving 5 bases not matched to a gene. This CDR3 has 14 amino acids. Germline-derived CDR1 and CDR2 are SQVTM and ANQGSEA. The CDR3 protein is CSVSLAGDHNEQFF. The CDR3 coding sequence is TGCAGCGTTTCACTAGCGGGGGACCACAATGAGCAGTTCTTC.

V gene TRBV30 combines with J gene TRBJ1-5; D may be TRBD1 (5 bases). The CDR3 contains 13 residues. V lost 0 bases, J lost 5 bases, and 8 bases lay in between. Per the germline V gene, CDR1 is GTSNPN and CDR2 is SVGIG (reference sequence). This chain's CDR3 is CAWSVQDDQPQHF. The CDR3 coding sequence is TGTGCCTGGAGTGTACAGGATGATCAGCCCCAGCATTTT.

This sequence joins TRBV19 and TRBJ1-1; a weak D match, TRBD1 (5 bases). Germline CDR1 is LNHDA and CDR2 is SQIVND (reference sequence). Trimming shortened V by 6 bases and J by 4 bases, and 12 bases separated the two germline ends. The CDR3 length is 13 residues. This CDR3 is CASRMGPGTEAFF. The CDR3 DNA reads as TGTGCCAGTAGGATGGGGCCGGGCACTGAAGCTTTCTTT.

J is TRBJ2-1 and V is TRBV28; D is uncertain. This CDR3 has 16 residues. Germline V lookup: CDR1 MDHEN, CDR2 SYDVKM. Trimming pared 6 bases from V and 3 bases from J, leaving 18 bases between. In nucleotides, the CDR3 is TGTGCCAGCAGCGGGTCCGACGGCCTACTCTACAATGAGCAGTTCTTC. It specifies CASSGSDGLLYNEQFF.

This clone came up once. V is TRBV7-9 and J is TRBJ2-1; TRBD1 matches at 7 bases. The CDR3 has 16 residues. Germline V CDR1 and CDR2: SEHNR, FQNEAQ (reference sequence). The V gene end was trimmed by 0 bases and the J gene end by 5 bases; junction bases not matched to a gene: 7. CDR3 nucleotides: TGTGCCAGCAGCTTAGCGCACGGGACAGCCGACAATGAGCAGTTCTTC. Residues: CASSLAHGTADNEQFF.

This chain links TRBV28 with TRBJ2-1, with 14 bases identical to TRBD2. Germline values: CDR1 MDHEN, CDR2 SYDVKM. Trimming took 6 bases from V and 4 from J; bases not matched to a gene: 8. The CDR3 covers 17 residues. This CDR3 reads CASSLYGTSGSYNEQFF. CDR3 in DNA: TGTGCCAGCAGCCTATATGGGACTAGCGGGAGTTACAATGAGCAGTTCTTC.

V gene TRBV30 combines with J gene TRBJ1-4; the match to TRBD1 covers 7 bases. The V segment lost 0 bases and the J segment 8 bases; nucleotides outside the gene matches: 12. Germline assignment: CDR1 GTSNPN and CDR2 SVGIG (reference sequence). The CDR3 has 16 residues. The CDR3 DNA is TGTGCCTGGAGTGTGATTAAGGGGGCAGGGGGAGAAAAACTGTTTTTT. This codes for CAWSVIKGAGGEKLFF.

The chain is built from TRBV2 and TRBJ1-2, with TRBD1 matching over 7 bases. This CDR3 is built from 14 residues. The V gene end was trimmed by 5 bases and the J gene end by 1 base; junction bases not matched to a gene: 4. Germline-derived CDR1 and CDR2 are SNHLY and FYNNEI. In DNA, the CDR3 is TGTGCCAGCAGTATGGACAGGAATAACTATGGCTACACCTTC. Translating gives CASSMDRNNYGYTF.

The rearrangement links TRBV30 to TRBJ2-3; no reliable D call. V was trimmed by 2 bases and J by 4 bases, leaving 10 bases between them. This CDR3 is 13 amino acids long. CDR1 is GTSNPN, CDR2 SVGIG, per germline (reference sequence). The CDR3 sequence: CAWSNSVPDTQYF. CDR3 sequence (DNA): TGTGCCTGGAGTAATTCGGTCCCAGATACGCAGTATTTT.

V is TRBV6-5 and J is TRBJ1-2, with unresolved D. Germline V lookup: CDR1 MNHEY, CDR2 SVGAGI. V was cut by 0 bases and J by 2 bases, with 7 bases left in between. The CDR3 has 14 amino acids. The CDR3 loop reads CASSYSAGNYGYTF. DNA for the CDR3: TGTGCCAGCAGTTACTCTGCCGGGAACTATGGCTACACCTTC.

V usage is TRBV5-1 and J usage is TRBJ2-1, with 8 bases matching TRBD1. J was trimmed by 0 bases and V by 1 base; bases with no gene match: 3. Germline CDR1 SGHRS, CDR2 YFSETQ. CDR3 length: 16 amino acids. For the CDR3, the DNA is TGCGCCAGCAGCTTGACTACAGGGGGCTCCTACAATGAGCAGTTCTTC. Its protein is CASSLTTGGSYNEQFF. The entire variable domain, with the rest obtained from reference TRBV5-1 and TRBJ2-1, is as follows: KAGVTQTPRYLIKTRGQQVTLSCSPISGHRSVSWYQQTPGQGLQFLFEYFSETQRNKGNFPGRFSGRQFSNSRSEMNVSTLELGDSALYLCASSLTTGGSYNEQFFGPGTRLTVL.

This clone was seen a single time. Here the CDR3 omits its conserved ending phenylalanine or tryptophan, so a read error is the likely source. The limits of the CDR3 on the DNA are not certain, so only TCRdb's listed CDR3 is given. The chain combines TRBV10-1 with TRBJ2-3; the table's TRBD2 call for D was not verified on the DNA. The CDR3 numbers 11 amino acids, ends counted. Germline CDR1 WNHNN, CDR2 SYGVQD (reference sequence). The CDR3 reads CASSPGLAGPP.

CDR3 residues: CASSPTGTGKMSAGELFF. The DNA of the CDR3 is TGTGCCAGCAGTCCGACCGGGACAGGGAAAATGTCCGCCGGGGAGCTGTTTTTT. This chain uses TRBV28 with TRBJ2-2; 9 positions match TRBD1. CDR1 is MDHEN, CDR2 SYDVKM, per germline. This CDR3 region has 18 residues. After removal of 5 bases from V and 6 bases from J, the junction contained 16 bases not matched to a gene.

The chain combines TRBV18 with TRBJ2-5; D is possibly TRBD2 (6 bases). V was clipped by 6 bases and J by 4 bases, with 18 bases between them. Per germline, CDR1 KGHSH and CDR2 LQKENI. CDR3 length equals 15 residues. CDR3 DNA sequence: TGTGCCAGCTCCCTCGTACCGATCGGGGGAGAGACCCAGTACTTC. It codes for CASSLVPIGGETQYF.

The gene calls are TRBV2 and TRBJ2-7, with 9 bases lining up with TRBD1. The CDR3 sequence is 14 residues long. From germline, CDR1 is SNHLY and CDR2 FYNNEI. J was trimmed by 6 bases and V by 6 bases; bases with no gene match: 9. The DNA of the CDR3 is TGTGCCAGCAGGCCGGGACAGGGTTTGTCCGAGCAGTACTTC. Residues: CASRPGQGLSEQYF.

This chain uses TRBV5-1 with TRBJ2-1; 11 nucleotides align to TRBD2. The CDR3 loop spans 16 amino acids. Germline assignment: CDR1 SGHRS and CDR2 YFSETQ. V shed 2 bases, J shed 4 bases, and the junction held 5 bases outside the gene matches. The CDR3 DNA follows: TGCGCCAGCAGCTTATCTAGCGGGGGGCCATACAATGAGCAGTTCTTC. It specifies CASSLSSGGPYNEQFF.

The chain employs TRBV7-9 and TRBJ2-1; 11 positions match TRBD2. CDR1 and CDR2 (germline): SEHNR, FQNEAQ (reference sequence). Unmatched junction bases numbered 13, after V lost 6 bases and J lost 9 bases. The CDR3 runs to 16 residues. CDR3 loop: CASSPPGLAARSEQFF. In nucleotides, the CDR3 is TGTGCCAGCAGTCCGCCGGGACTAGCGGCCCGCAGTGAGCAGTTCTTC.

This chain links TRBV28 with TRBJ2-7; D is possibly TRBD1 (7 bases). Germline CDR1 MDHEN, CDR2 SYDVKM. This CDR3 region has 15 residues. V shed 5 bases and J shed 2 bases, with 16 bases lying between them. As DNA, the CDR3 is TGTGCCAGCAGTCCCAGGGGGGACGGGCCCTACGAGCAGTACTTC. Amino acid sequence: CASSPRGDGPYEQYF.

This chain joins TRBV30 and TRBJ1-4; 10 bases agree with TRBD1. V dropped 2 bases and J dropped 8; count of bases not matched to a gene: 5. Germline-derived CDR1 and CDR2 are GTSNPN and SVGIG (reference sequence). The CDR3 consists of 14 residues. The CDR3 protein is CAWSLRDRGEKLFF. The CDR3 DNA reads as TGTGCCTGGAGTCTCCGGGACAGGGGCGAAAAACTGTTTTTT.

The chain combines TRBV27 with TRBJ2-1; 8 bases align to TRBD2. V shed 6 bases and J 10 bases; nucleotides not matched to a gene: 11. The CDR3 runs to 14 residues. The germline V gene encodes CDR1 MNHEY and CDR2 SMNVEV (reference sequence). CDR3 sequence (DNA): TGTGCCAGCAGCCAAGGGACTAGAGGGTTCGAGCAGTTCTTC. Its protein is CASSQGTRGFEQFF.

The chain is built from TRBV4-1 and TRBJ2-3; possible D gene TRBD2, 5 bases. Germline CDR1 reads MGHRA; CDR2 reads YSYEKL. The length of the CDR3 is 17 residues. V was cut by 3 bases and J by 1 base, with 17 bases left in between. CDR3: CASSQRLGVGGTDTQYF. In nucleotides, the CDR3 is TGCGCCAGCAGCCAGAGGTTGGGAGTTGGAGGCACAGATACGCAGTATTTT.